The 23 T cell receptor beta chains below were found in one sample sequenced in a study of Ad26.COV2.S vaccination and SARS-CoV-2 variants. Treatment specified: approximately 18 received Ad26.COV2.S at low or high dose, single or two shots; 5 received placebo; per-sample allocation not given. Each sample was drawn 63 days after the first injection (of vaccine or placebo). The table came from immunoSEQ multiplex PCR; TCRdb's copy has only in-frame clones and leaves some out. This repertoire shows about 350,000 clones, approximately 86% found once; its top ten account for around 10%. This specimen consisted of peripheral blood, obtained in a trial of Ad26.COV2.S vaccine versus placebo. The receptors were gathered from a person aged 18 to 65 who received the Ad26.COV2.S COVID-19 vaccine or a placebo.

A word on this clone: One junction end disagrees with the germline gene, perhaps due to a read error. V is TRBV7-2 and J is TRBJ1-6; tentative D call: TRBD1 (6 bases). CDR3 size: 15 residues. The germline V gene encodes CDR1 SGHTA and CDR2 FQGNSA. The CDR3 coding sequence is TGTGCCAGCTGCTTAAGCGGGGGGCTCCAATCACCCCTCCACTTT. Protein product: CASCLSGGLQSPLHF.

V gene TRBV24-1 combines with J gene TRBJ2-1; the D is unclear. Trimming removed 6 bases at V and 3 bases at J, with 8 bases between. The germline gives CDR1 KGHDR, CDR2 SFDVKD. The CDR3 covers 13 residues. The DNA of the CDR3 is TGTGCCACCAGTATGGACGGCTACAATGAGCAGTTCTTC. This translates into CATSMDGYNEQFF.

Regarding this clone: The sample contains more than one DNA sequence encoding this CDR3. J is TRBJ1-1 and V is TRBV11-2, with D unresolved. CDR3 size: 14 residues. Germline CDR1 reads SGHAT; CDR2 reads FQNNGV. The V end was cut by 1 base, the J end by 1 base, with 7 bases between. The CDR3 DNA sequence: TGTGCCAGCAGCTTAGCGGGTGGGAACACTGAAGCTTTCTTT. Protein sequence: CASSLAGGNTEAFF.

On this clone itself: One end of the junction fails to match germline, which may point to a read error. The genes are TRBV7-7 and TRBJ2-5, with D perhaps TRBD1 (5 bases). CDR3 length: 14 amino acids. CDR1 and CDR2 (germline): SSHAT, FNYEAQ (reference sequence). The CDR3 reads CASSPTAGRETQYF. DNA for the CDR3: TGTGCTAGCAGCCCAACCGCAGGGCGGGAGACCCAGTACTTC.

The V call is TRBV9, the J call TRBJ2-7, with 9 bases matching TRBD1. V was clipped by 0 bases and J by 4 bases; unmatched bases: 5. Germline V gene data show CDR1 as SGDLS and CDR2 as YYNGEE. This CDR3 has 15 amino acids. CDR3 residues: CASSVGDRARYEQYF. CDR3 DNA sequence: TGTGCCAGCAGCGTAGGGGACAGGGCGCGGTACGAGCAGTACTTC.

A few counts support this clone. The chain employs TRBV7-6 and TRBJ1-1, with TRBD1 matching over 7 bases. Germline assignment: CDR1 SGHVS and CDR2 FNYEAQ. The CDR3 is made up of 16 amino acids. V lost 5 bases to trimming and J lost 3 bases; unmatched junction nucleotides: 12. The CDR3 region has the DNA TGTGCCAGCAGCCTGGCAGGGGGAAGGACGGACACTGAAGCTTTCTTT. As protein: CASSLAGGRTDTEAFF.

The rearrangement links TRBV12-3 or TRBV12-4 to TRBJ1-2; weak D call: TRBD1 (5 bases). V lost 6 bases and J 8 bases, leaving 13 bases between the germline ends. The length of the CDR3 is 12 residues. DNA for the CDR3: TGTGCCAGCAGCTCAGGGATCGGAGGCTACACCTTC. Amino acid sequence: CASSSGIGGYTF.

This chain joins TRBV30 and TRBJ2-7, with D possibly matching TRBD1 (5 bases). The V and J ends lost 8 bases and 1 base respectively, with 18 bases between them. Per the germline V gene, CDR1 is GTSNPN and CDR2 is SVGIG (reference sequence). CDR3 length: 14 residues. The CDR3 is CALESYQGSYEQYF. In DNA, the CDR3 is TGTGCCCTGGAAAGCTATCAGGGATCCTACGAGCAGTACTTC.

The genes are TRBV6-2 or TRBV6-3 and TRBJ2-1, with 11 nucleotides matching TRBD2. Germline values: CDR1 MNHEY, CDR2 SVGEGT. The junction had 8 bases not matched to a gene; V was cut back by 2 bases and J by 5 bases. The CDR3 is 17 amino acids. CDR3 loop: CASSYPLAGGRHNEQFF. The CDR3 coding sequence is TGTGCCAGCAGTTACCCCTTAGCGGGAGGGAGACACAATGAGCAGTTCTTC.

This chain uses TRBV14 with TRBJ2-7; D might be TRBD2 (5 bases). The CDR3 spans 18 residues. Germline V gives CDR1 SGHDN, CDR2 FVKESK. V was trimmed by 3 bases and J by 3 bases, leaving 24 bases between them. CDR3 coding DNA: TGTGCCAGCAGCCAGAGAGGGAAGGTTAGCTCGGGTTTCTACGAGCAGTACTTC. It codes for CASSQRGKVSSGFYEQYF.

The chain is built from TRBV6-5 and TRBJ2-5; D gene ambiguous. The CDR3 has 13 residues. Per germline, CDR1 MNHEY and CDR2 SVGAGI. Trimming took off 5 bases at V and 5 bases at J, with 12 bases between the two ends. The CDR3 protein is CASSRNTGETQYF. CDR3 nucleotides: TGTGCCAGCAGTCGGAACACCGGGGAGACCCAGTACTTC.

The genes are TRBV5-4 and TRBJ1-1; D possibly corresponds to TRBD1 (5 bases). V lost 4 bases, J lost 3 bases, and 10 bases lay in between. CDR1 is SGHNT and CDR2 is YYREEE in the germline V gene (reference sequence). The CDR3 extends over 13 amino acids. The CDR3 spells CASSGGAYTEAFF. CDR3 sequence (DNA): TGTGCCAGCAGCGGGGGAGCTTACACTGAAGCTTTCTTT.

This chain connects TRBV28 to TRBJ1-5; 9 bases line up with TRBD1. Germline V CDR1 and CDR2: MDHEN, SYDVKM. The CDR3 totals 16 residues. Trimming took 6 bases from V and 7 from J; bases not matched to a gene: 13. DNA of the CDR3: TGTGCCAGCAGGATAAACCGGGACAGGGTGGGACAGCCCCAGCATTTT. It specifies CASRINRDRVGQPQHF.

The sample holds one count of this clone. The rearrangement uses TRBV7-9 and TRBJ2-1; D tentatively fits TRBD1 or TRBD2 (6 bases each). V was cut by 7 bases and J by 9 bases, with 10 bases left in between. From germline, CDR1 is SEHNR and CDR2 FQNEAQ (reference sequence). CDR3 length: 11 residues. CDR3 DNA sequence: TGTGCCAGCAACGAGGGGGGTGAGCAGTTCTTC. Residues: CASNEGGEQFF.

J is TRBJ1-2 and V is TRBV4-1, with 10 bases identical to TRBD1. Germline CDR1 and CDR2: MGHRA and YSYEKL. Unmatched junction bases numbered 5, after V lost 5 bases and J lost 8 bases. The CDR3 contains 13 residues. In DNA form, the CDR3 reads TGCGCCAGCAGCGACAGGGGGCTAGGGGGCTACACCTTC. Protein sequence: CASSDRGLGGYTF.

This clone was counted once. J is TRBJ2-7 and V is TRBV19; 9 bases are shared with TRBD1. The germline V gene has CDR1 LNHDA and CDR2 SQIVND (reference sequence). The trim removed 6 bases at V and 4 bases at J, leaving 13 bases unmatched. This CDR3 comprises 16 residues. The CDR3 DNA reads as TGTGCCAGTAGCCCGCTCGGGGGGACAGGGACGTACGAGCAGTACTTC. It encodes CASSPLGGTGTYEQYF.

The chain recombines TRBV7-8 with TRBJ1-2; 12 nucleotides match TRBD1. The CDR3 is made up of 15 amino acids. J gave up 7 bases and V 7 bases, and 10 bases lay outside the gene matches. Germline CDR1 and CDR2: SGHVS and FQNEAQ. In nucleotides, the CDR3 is TGTGCCAGCACCCGGGCGGGACAGGGGGCGGGTGGCTACACCTTC. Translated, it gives CASTRAGQGAGGYTF. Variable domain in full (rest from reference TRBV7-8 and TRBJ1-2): GAGVSQSPRYKVAKRGQDVALRCDPISGHVSLFWYQQALGQGPEFLTYFQNEAQLDKSGLPSDRFFAERPEGSVSTLKIQRTQQEDSAVYLCASTRAGQGAGGYTFGSGTRLTVV.

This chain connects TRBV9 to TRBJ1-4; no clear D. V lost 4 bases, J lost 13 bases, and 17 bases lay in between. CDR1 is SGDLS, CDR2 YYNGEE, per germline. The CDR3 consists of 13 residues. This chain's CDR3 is CASSPQSSPRLFF. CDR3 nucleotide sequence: TGTGCCAGCAGCCCCCAGTCCTCCCCGCGACTGTTTTTT. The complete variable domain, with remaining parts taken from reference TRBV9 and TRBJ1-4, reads DSGVTQTPKHLITATGQRVTLRCSPRSGDLSVYWYQQSLDQGLQFLIQYYNGEERAKGNILERFSAQQFPDLHSELNLSSLELGDSALYFCASSPQSSPRLFFGSGTQLSVL.

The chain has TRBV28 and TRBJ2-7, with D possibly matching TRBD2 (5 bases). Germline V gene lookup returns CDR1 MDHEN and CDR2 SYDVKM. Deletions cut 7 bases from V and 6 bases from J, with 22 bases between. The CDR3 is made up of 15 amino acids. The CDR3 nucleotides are TGTGCCAGCACTACTAGGCTAGGGCCGATATCCGAGCAGTACTTC. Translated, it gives CASTTRLGPISEQYF.

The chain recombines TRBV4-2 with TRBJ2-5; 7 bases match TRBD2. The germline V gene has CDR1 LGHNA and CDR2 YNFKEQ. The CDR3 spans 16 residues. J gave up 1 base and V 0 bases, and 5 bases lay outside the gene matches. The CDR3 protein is CASSQDKRGSQETQYF. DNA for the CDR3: TGTGCCAGCAGCCAAGATAAGCGGGGATCCCAAGAGACCCAGTACTTC.

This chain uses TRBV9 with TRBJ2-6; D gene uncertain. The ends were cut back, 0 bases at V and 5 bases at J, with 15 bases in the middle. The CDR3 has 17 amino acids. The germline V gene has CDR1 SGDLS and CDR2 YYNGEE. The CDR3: CASSVAFGDNWANVLTF. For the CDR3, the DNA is TGTGCCAGCAGCGTAGCTTTTGGGGATAATTGGGCCAACGTCCTGACTTTC.

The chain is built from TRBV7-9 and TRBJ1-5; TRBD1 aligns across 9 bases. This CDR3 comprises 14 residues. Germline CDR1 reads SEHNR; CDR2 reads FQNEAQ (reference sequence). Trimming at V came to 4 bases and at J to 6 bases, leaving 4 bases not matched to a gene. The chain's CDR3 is CASSSDRGFQPQHF. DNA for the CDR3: TGTGCCAGCAGCTCGGACAGGGGATTTCAGCCCCAGCATTTT.

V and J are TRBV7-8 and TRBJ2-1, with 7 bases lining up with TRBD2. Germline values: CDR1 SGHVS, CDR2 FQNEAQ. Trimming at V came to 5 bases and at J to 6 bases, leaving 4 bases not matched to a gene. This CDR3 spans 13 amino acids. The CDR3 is CASSLPGGNEQFF. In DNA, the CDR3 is TGTGCCAGCAGCCTCCCGGGGGGCAATGAGCAGTTCTTC. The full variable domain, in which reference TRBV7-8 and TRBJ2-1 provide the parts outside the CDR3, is GAGVSQSPRYKVAKRGQDVALRCDPISGHVSLFWYQQALGQGPEFLTYFQNEAQLDKSGLPSDRFFAERPEGSVSTLKIQRTQQEDSAVYLCASSLPGGNEQFFGPGTRLTVL.